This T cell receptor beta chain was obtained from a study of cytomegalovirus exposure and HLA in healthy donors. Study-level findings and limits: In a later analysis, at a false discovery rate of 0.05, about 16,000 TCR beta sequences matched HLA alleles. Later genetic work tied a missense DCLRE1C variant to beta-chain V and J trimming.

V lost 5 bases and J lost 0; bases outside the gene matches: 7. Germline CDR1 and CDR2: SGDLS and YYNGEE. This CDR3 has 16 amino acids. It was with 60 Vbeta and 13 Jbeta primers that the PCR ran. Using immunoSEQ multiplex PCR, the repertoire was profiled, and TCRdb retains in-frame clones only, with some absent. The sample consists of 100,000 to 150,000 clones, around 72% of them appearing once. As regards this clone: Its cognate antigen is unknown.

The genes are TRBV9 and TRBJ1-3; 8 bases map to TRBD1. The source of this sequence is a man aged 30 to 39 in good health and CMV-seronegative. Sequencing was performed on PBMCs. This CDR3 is CASSPTGASSGNTIYF. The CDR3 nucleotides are TGTGCCAGCAGTCCGACAGGGGCCTCCTCTGGAAACACCATATATTTT.